The 10 T cell receptor beta chains given below trace back to one sample, sequenced in a study of T cell responses to AZD1222 COVID-19 vaccine. TCRdb's copy holds only in-frame clones and misses some; the assay was immunoSEQ multiplex PCR. The sample carries 160,000 or so clones, roughly nine tenths recorded once. The source material was peripheral blood, sampled on day 0 of MenACWY control vaccination. The receptors derive from an adult in good health.

The chain couples TRBV28 to TRBJ2-1; TRBD2 matches 11 bases. The CDR3 extends over 13 amino acids. Germline values: CDR1 MDHEN, CDR2 SYDVKM. V trimming: 6 bases; J trimming: 6 bases; junction bases outside the gene matches: 1. The CDR3, as DNA: TGTGCCAGCAGGGGGACTAGCGGCAATGAGCAGTTCTTC. Amino acid sequence: CASRGTSGNEQFF.

This sequence joins TRBV6-6 and TRBJ1-1, with 7 bases identical to TRBD1. Germline V lookup: CDR1 MNHNY, CDR2 SVGAGI (reference sequence). The V gene end was trimmed by 0 bases and the J gene end by 5 bases; junction bases not matched to a gene: 9. The CDR3 runs to 16 residues. Here the CDR3 DNA reads TGTGCCAGCAGTTACTCAGGAAGGGGGCGCCGAACTGAAGCTTTCTTT. As protein: CASSYSGRGRRTEAFF.

V usage is TRBV3-1 (or the pseudogene TRBV3-2) and J usage is TRBJ2-7; perhaps D is TRBD1 or TRBD2 (5 bases each). This CDR3 is 14 amino acids long. V lost 6 bases, J lost 7 bases, and 19 bases lay in between. Germline values: CDR1 LGHDT, CDR2 YNNKEL (reference sequence). This CDR3 reads CASRRGAGNGEQYF. CDR3 DNA: TGTGCCAGCAGAAGAGGGGCGGGCAATGGGGAGCAGTACTTC.

This chain connects TRBV19 to TRBJ2-7, with TRBD1 as a possible D gene (6 bases). Germline V gene data show CDR1 as LNHDA and CDR2 as SQIVND (reference sequence). Trimming removed 4 bases from V and 0 bases from J, with 10 bases in between. CDR3 length: 14 residues. CDR3 loop: CASSTDRNSYEQYF. The DNA for the CDR3 is TGTGCCAGTAGTACGGACAGAAACTCCTACGAGCAGTACTTC.

This clone has more than one count but fewer than ten. J is TRBJ1-2 and V is TRBV28; D uncertain. In germline, CDR1 is MDHEN, CDR2 SYDVKM. The length of the CDR3 is 12 residues. The V gene lost 8 bases and the J gene lost 8 bases, with 15 bases spanning the gap. The CDR3 protein is CASLRRLGGYTF. In nucleotides, the CDR3 is TGTGCCAGCCTGCGGCGTCTCGGAGGCTACACCTTC.

The chain couples TRBV12-3 or TRBV12-4 to TRBJ2-2, with D unresolved. The V end lost 3 bases, the J end lost 4 bases, and 0 bases lay between the germline ends. This CDR3 is built from 11 residues. CDR3 in DNA: TGTGCCAGCAGTTTCACCGGGGAGCTGTTTTTT. This encodes CASSFTGELFF.

This sequence joins TRBV30 and TRBJ1-2, with 11 nucleotides matching TRBD1. After removal of 0 bases from V and 11 bases from J, the junction contained 8 bases not matched to a gene. CDR1 is GTSNPN and CDR2 is SVGIG in the germline V gene (reference sequence). This CDR3 spans 14 amino acids. The CDR3 DNA follows: TGTGCCTGGAGTGTGGGAGGACAGGGGGCGTGGTACACCTTC. Translation gives CAWSVGGQGAWYTF.

The V and J genes are TRBV2 and TRBJ1-6, with unresolved D. The V end lost 6 bases, the J end lost 11 bases, and 14 bases lay between the germline ends. The germline V gene encodes CDR1 SNHLY and CDR2 FYNNEI. The CDR3 is made up of 13 amino acids. CDR3 loop: CASRVSRETPLHF. The CDR3 nucleotides read TGTGCCAGCAGGGTTTCTAGGGAGACACCCCTCCACTTT.

This sequence joins TRBV18 and TRBJ1-2; weak D call: TRBD1 (5 bases). Germline V gene lookup returns CDR1 KGHSH and CDR2 LQKENI. The CDR3 covers 14 residues. The V end lost 3 bases, the J end lost 7 bases, and 15 bases lay between the germline ends. The CDR3, as DNA: TGTGCCAGCTCACCCTTGCTGGGGGTCGGTGGCTACACCTTC. Its translation is CASSPLLGVGGYTF.

The chain has TRBV5-1 and TRBJ2-7, with 8 bases aligning to TRBD1. The CDR3 loop spans 15 amino acids. Per germline, CDR1 SGHRS and CDR2 YFSETQ. With 2 bases clipped from V and 5 bases from J, the junction kept 9 bases outside the gene matches. The CDR3: CASSLGTGQGDEQYF. DNA of the CDR3: TGCGCCAGCAGCTTAGGGACAGGACAAGGGGACGAGCAGTACTTC.